These 8 T cell receptor beta chains were sequenced from one sample in a study of human T cells and chemical hapten exposure. Time point indicated: patch test 1, 2 weeks after DPC sensitization. The treatment here: therapeutic diphenylcyclopropenone sensitization with weekly scalp DPC. A single record per CDR3 protein comes from TCRdb applying MiXCR to the RACE reads. The sample contains fewer than 200,000 distinct CDR3 sequences, 20% to 25% of which appear only once. The sample consisted of whole blood, taken in connection with sensitization to the hapten diphenylcyclopropenone (DPC). The receptors shown here come from a woman in her 50s with alopecia areata. Some clones in this sample may be carry-over from other donors' samples.

This clonotype was counted at least ten times. This chain joins TRBV2 and TRBJ2-3, with a weak D call TRBD2 (6 bases). Trimming took 6 bases from V and 5 from J, leaving 18 bases between them. Germline V gene sequence: CDR1 SNHLY, CDR2 FYNNEI. The CDR3 length is 15 residues. The CDR3 here is CASSWESPGVDTQYF. The CDR3 DNA reads as TGTGCCAGCAGCTGGGAGTCCCCGGGGGTAGATACGCAGTATTTT.

This clonotype was detected a few times. The J gene is TRBJ1-1, the V gene TRBV7-9, with a weak D call TRBD1 (5 bases). CDR1 SEHNR and CDR2 FQNEAQ come from the germline V gene (reference sequence). With 5 bases removed from V and 1 base from J, the gap between germline ends came to 14 bases. CDR3 length: 15 residues. Written as DNA, the CDR3 is TGTGCCAGCAGCGTAAGCTGGGGGGAGAACACTGAAGCTTTCTTT. This sequence encodes CASSVSWGENTEAFF.

The sample holds many counts of this clonotype. The gene calls are TRBV7-3 and TRBJ1-1, with no clear D. CDR1 and CDR2 (germline): SGHTA, FQGTGA. V dropped 0 bases and J dropped 1 base, with 9 bases sitting between them. This CDR3 spans 15 amino acids. DNA of the CDR3: TGTGCCAGCAGCTTAACTGATAGGTCGAACACTGAAGCTTTCTTT. Translated, it gives CASSLTDRSNTEAFF.

This chain uses TRBV25-1 with TRBJ2-7; D ambiguous. This CDR3 has 11 residues. V lost 3 bases and J 3 bases, leaving 3 bases between the germline ends. Per the germline V gene, CDR1 is MGHDK and CDR2 is SYGVNS. CDR3 sequence reads: CASSDLYEQYF. CDR3 sequence (DNA): TGTGCCAGCAGTGACCTCTACGAGCAGTACTTC.

The rearrangement uses TRBV20-1 and TRBJ2-1, with 10 bases fitting TRBD1. The junction had 16 bases not matched to a gene; V was cut back by 4 bases and J by 7 bases. Per the germline V gene, CDR1 is DFQATT and CDR2 is SNEGSKA (reference sequence). This CDR3 has 17 residues. The CDR3 DNA follows: TGCAGTGCTACCCAACAGACTGGGACAGGGGCTAAGAATGAGCAGTTCTTC. This codes for CSATQQTGTGAKNEQFF.

For the CDR3, the DNA is TGTGCCAGCAGTTCACAGGGGGCTGTTATCGAGCAGTTCTTC. It yields the protein CASSSQGAVIEQFF. This chain joins TRBV12-3 or TRBV12-4 and TRBJ2-1; 9 bases align to TRBD1. After removal of 4 bases from V and 10 bases from J, the junction contained 8 bases not matched to a gene. The CDR3 spans 14 residues.

V usage is TRBV12-3 or TRBV12-4 and J usage is TRBJ2-4, with 7 bases aligning to TRBD2. Unmatched junction bases numbered 8, after V lost 3 bases and J lost 3 bases. The CDR3 sequence is 16 residues long. The CDR3 sequence is CASSFAAGADKNIQYF. The DNA of the CDR3 is TGTGCCAGCAGTTTCGCGGCGGGAGCCGACAAAAACATTCAGTACTTC.

The CDR3 is CSAAGLAGGHEQYF. CDR3 DNA: TGCAGTGCTGCCGGACTAGCGGGAGGGCACGAGCAGTACTTC. The chain employs TRBV20-1 and TRBJ2-7; TRBD2 aligns across 15 bases. Germline values: CDR1 DFQATT, CDR2 SNEGSKA (reference sequence). With 5 bases clipped from V and 5 bases from J, the junction kept 4 bases outside the gene matches. This CDR3 is 14 amino acids long.